This entry describes one T cell receptor (beta chain). Regarding time point: blood 4 weeks post-SBRT, at nephrectomy. Treatment denoted: 15 Gy SBRT to primary tumor, nephrectomy 4 weeks later. Nephrectomy followed 15 Gy stereotactic body radiation by 4 weeks. Sequencing used immunoSEQ multiplex PCR; TCRdb keeps in-frame clones, though not all of them. The data show 140,000 or so clones, approximately 86% seen once. The record originates from a study of radiation and T cells in renal cell carcinoma. The CDR3 totals 13 residues. The ends were cut back, 8 bases at V and 1 base at J, with 11 bases in the middle. The germline CDR1 and CDR2 sequences are MDHEN and SYDVKM.

V usage is TRBV28 and J usage is TRBJ1-1; D is ambiguous. The specimen comprised blood, sampled from a patient whose treatment included radiotherapy and nephrectomy. The receptor was isolated from a woman between 50 and 59 years old with renal cell carcinoma. CDR3 in DNA: TGTGCCAGCTCCCTACCGGGGAACACTGAAGCTTTCTTT. Its translation: CASSLPGNTEAFF.